Listed here are 19 T cell receptor beta chains from one sample, sequenced in a study of CD8 T cells in Susac syndrome. A quantity of roughly 0.5 to 1 ug RNA underwent reverse transcription using random hexamers. TCRdb fed the immunoSEQ multiplex PCR reads into MiXCR, producing one record per CDR3 protein. Of a few hundred thousand distinct CDR3 sequences in the sample, 95% were seen once. The specimen was CD4+ T cells from PBMCs. These receptors all stem from a human donor with multiple sclerosis.

The chain recombines TRBV20-1 with TRBJ2-5; 7 bases are a match to TRBD2. Germline CDR1 and CDR2: DFQATT and SNEGSKA (reference sequence). This CDR3 region has 13 residues. V was clipped by 4 bases and J by 3 bases; unmatched bases: 5. The CDR3 DNA follows: TGCAGTGCTAAGTGGGGGGGAAAAGAGACCCAGTACTTC. It is translated as CSAKWGGKETQYF.

The rearrangement joins TRBV2 to TRBJ2-1; the D gene could be TRBD1 or TRBD2 (5 bases each). CDR1 and CDR2 (germline): SNHLY, FYNNEI. The length of the CDR3 is 12 residues. The germline V and J ends were trimmed by 4 bases and 10 bases, with 11 bases remaining between them. The CDR3 DNA reads as TGTGCCAGCAGTGTAGGGGAGACCGAGCAGTTCTTC. Its translation is CASSVGETEQFF.

This rearrangement joins TRBV24-1 to TRBJ2-5; TRBD1 matches at 7 bases. Germline CDR1 is KGHDR and CDR2 is SFDVKD. The CDR3 has 15 residues. J gave up 2 bases and V 2 bases, and 4 bases lay outside the gene matches. CDR3 protein: CATSDSGQPQETQYF. The DNA of the CDR3 is TGTGCCACCAGTGATTCGGGACAGCCTCAAGAGACCCAGTACTTC.

This chain links TRBV7-9 with TRBJ1-5; D is ambiguous. Trimming pared 5 bases from V and 0 bases from J, leaving 11 bases between. The CDR3 covers 15 residues. Looked up from germline, CDR1 is SEHNR and CDR2 is FQNEAQ (reference sequence). The CDR3 DNA reads TGTGCCAGCAGCAAACTTAACTATAGCAATCAGCCCCAGCATTTT. Its protein product is CASSKLNYSNQPQHF.

The chain is built from TRBV5-1 and TRBJ2-5; no clear D gene. The CDR3 consists of 15 residues. Per germline, CDR1 SGHRS and CDR2 YFSETQ. Trimming took off 0 bases at V and 5 bases at J, with 14 bases between the two ends. The CDR3 sequence is CASSLEGSVGETQYF. CDR3 DNA: TGCGCCAGCAGCTTGGAAGGCAGCGTCGGGGAGACCCAGTACTTC.

This rearrangement joins TRBV29-1 to TRBJ1-2; TRBD1 matches at 8 bases. V shed 6 bases, J shed 11 bases, and the junction held 8 bases outside the gene matches. The CDR3 consists of 11 residues. The germline V gene has CDR1 SQVTM and CDR2 ANQGSEA. The CDR3 sequence is CSVAGGSTYTF. As DNA, the CDR3 is TGCAGCGTAGCAGGGGGCTCCACGTACACCTTC.

The CDR3 bases are TGCGCCAGCAGCAGGGACGGGATGAACACTGAAGCTTTCTTT. Protein product: CASSRDGMNTEAFF. V and J are TRBV5-1 and TRBJ1-1; weak D call: TRBD1 (5 bases). Germline assignment: CDR1 SGHRS and CDR2 YFSETQ. The V end was cut by 4 bases, the J end by 0 bases, with 10 bases between. This CDR3 contains 14 residues.

The CDR3 DNA sequence: TGTGCCAGCAGCTTTCGGGGGGTCCACGAGCAGTACTTC. It specifies CASSFRGVHEQYF. V usage is TRBV11-2 and J usage is TRBJ2-7; 7 bases align to TRBD2. The CDR3 sequence is 13 residues long. Unmatched junction bases numbered 4, after V lost 3 bases and J lost 5 bases. Germline assignment: CDR1 SGHAT and CDR2 FQNNGV.

The V and J genes are TRBV5-1 and TRBJ2-2, with D perhaps matching TRBD1 (5 bases). Trimming removed 4 bases from V and 0 bases from J, with 7 bases in between. CDR3 length: 14 residues. Germline V lookup: CDR1 SGHRS, CDR2 YFSETQ. The CDR3 here is CASSLDTNTGELFF. In DNA form, the CDR3 reads TGCGCCAGCAGCCTGGACACGAACACCGGGGAGCTGTTTTTT.

The chain carries TRBV20-1 and TRBJ2-7; unclear D gene. Trimming pared 1 base from V and 6 bases from J, leaving 10 bases between. The germline CDR1 and CDR2 sequences are DFQATT and SNEGSKA (reference sequence). The CDR3 is made up of 12 amino acids. For the CDR3, the DNA is TGCAGTGCTAGAGCCGGGTCAAGCGAGCAGTACTTC. Amino acid sequence: CSARAGSSEQYF.

This clonotype was picked up one time. The J gene is TRBJ1-1, the V gene TRBV5-1; D might be TRBD1 (5 bases). Germline V lookup: CDR1 SGHRS, CDR2 YFSETQ. Trimming removed 5 bases from V and 5 bases from J, with 16 bases in between. This CDR3 comprises 14 residues. For the CDR3, the DNA is TGCGCCAGCAGTAGGAGTGGGGCGGAGACTGAAGCTTTCTTT. Translating gives CASSRSGAETEAFF.

The genes are TRBV20-1 and TRBJ2-4; maybe TRBD2 (6 bases). Trimming removed 5 bases from V and 10 bases from J, with 21 bases in between. This CDR3 spans 14 amino acids. CDR1 and CDR2 from the germline V gene are DFQATT and SNEGSKA (reference sequence). The CDR3 is CSADERVGGRIQYF. Written as DNA, the CDR3 is TGCAGTGCTGACGAACGAGTTGGGGGGAGGATTCAGTACTTC.

The chain has TRBV4-1 and TRBJ2-1; TRBD1 or TRBD2 may be the D gene (5 bases each). Germline lookup yields CDR1 MGHRA and CDR2 YSYEKL. V was cut by 4 bases and J by 1 base, with 17 bases left in between. The length of the CDR3 is 17 residues. The CDR3 DNA is TGCGCCAGCAGCCTCATGGTGGGACCTCCTTCCTACAATGAGCAGTTCTTC. Translating gives CASSLMVGPPSYNEQFF.

V usage is TRBV29-1 and J usage is TRBJ1-3; D not resolved. The CDR3 covers 14 residues. V was cut by 7 bases and J by 0 bases, with 13 bases left in between. Germline V gene data show CDR1 as SQVTM and CDR2 as ANQGSEA. CDR3 nucleotide sequence: TGCAGCGCCTCTTCCTCGGGCTCTGGAAACACCATATATTTT. Translated: CSASSSGSGNTIYF.

The chain carries TRBV2 and TRBJ2-4; D unclear. Trimming stripped 7 bases from V and 0 bases from J, with 4 bases between. The CDR3 is made up of 12 amino acids. Germline lookup yields CDR1 SNHLY and CDR2 FYNNEI. CDR3 protein: CASNIAKNIQYF. In DNA, the CDR3 is TGTGCCAGCAACATAGCCAAAAACATTCAGTACTTC.

The chain uses TRBV14 and TRBJ1-2, with D hard to call. Trimming took off 2 bases at V and 8 bases at J, with 12 bases between the two ends. The CDR3 is 13 amino acids. CDR1 and CDR2 from the germline V gene are SGHDN and FVKESK. The CDR3 spells CASSQSREGGYTF. For the CDR3, the DNA is TGTGCCAGCAGCCAATCGAGAGAAGGAGGCTACACCTTC.

The chain employs TRBV2 and TRBJ2-4; 8 bases match TRBD2. This CDR3 has 16 residues. V shed 4 bases, J shed 9 bases, and the junction held 14 bases outside the gene matches. Per the germline V gene, CDR1 is SNHLY and CDR2 is FYNNEI. Written as DNA, the CDR3 is TGTGCCAGCAGTGTCCCTAGCGGGTGGACGTGGATCATTCAGTACTTC. Translating gives CASSVPSGWTWIIQYF.

CDR3 residues: CASSRKLGYNEQFF. The DNA for the CDR3 is TGCGCCAGCAGCCGGAAACTAGGCTACAATGAGCAGTTCTTC. V and J are TRBV4-1 and TRBJ2-1; tentatively, D is TRBD2 (5 bases). The CDR3 totals 14 residues. Germline V lookup: CDR1 MGHRA, CDR2 YSYEKL. V shed 4 bases and J shed 3 bases, with 10 bases lying between them.

V gene TRBV3-1 combines with J gene TRBJ2-5, with unresolved D. This CDR3 comprises 12 residues. Trimming removed 3 bases from V and 3 bases from J, with 5 bases in between. Looked up from germline, CDR1 is LGHDT and CDR2 is YNNKEL (reference sequence). The CDR3 DNA follows: TGTGCCAGCAGCCAGAGAAAAGAGACCCAGTACTTC. This encodes CASSQRKETQYF.